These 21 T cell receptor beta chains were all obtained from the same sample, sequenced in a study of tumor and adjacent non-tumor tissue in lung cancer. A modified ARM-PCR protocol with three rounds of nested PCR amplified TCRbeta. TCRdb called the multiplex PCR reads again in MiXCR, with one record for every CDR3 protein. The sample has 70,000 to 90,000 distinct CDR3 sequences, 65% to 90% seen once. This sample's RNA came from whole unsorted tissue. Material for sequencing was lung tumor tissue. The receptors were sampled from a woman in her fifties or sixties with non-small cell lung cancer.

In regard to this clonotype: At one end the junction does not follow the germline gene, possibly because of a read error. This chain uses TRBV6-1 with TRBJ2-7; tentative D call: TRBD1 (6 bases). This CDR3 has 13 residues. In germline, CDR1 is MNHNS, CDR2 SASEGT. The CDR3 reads CTSIETGIHEQYF. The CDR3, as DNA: TGTACCAGCATTGAAACAGGGATCCACGAGCAGTACTTC.

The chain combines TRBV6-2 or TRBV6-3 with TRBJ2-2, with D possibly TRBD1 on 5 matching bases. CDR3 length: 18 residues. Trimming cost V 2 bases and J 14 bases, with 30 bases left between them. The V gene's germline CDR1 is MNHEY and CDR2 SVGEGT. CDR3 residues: CASSYGASKTANTGKLFF. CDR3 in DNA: TGTGCCAGCAGTTACGGGGCTAGTAAAACGGCGAACACCGGTAAACTGTTTTTT.

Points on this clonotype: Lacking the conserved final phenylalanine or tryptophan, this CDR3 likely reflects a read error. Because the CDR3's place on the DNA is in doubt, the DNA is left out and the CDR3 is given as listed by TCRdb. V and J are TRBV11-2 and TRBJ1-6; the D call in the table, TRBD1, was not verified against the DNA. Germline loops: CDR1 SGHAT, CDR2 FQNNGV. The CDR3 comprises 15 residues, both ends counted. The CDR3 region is CASSLSGTNISPFHS.

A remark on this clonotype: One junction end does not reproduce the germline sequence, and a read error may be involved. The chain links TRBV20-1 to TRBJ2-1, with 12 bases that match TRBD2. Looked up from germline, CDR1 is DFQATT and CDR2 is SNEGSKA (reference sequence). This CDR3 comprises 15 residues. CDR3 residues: CCASGTSGSYNEQFF. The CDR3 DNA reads TGCTGTGCTAGTGGGACTAGCGGGTCTTACAATGAGCAGTTCTTC.

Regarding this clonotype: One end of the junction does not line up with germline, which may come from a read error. The CDR3 DNA reads as TGTGCCAGCAGTTTGAGTCGGAATCAGCCTCAGCAATTT. This encodes CASSLSRNQPQQF. This chain uses TRBV12-3 or TRBV12-4 with TRBJ1-5; D gene unclear. The CDR3 consists of 13 residues.

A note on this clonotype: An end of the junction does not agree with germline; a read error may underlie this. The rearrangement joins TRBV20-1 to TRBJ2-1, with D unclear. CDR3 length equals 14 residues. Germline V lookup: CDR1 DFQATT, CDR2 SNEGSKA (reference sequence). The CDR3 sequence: CSANPSWAYDEQFF. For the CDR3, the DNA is TGCAGTGCTAATCCTAGTTGGGCCTACGATGAGCAGTTTTTC.

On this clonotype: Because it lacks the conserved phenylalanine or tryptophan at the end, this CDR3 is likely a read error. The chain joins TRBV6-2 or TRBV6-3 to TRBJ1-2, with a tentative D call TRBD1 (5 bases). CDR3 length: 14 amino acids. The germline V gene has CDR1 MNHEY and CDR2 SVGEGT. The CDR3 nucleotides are TGTGCCAGCAGTTACCAGGGATATAGCTATTGCTACACCTCC. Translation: CASSYQGYSYCYTS.

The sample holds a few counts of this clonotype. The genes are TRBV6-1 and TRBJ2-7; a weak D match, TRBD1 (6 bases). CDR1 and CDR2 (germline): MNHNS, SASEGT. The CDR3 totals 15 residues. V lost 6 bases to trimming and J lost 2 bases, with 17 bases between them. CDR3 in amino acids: CASSEQGTRAYEQYF. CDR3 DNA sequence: TGTGCCAGCAGCGAGCAGGGGACAAGGGCCTACGAGCAGTACTTC.

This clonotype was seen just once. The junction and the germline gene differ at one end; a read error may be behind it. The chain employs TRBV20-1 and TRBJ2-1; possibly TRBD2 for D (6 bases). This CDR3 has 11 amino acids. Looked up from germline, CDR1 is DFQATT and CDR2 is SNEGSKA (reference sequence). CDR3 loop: CNALSTGTPIF. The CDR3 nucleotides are TGTAATGCTTTAAGCACCGGGACTCCTATCTTC.

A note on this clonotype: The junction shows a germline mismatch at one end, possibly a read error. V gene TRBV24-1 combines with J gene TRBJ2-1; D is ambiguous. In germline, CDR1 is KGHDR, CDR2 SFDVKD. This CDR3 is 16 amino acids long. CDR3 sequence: CATSKASCRSYNERFF. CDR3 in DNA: TGTGCCACTAGTAAGGCCAGCTGCAGATCCTACAATGAGCGGTTCTTC.

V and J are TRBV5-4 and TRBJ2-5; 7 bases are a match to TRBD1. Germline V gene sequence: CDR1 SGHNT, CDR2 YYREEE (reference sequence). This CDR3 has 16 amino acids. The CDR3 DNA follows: TGTGTCAGTAGCTTGAGTCGCAGGGGGTACCAAGAGACCCAGTACTTC. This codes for CVSSLSRRGYQETQYF.

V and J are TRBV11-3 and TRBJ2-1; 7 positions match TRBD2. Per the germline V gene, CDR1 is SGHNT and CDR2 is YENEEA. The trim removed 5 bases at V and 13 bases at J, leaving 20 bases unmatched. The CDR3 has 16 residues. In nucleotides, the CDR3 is TGTGCCAGCAGCCCCGGACTAGTGGGAGGAGTGCGTGAACAGTTCTTC. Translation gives CASSPGLVGGVREQFF.

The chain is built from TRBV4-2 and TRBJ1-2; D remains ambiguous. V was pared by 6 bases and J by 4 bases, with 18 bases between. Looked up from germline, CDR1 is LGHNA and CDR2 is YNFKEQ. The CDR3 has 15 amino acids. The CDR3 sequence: CASSRDLEGTYGYTF. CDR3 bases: TGTGCCAGCAGTCGAGATCTGGAAGGCACCTATGGCTACACCTTC.

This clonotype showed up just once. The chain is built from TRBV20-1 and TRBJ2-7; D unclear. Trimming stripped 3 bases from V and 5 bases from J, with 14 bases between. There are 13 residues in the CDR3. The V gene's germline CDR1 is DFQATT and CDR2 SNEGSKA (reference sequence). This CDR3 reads CSARESKCHEQYF. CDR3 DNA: TGCAGTGCTAGGGAGAGCAAGTGCCACGAGCAGTACTTC.

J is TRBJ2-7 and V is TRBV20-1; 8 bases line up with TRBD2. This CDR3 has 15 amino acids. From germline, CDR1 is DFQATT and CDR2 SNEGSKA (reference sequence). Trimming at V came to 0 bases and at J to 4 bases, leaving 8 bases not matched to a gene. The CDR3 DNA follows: TGCAGTGCTAGAGATCCCCGGGAGGGCCCATACGAGCAGTACTTC. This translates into CSARDPREGPYEQYF.

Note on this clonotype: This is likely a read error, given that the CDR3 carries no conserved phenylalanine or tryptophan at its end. CDR3 sequence: CASRTGTGGAYEQYL. CDR3 DNA sequence: TGCGCCAGCAGGACCGGGACAGGGGGCGCCTATGAGCAGTACCTC. V gene TRBV10-2 combines with J gene TRBJ2-7, with 12 bases identical to TRBD1. This CDR3 has 15 amino acids. The germline CDR1 and CDR2 sequences are WSHSY and SAAADI.

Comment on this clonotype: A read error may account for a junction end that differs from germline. CDR3 DNA sequence: TGTGCCAGCCAGACAGTGCTTGGGGCCAGCGTCCTGACTTTC. This codes for CASQTVLGASVLTF. V usage is TRBV6-1 and J usage is TRBJ2-6; a weak D match, TRBD1 (5 bases). This CDR3 comprises 14 residues. Germline CDR1 reads MNHNS; CDR2 reads SASEGT.

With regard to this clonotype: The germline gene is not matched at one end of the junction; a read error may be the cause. DNA of the CDR3: TGTGTCAGCAATCGGACTCCCAATGAGCAGTTCTTC. This translates into CVSNRTPNEQFF. This chain joins TRBV6-2 or TRBV6-3 and TRBJ2-1; D is possibly TRBD2 (5 bases). The CDR3 contains 12 residues. Germline V CDR1 and CDR2: MNHEY, SVGEGT.

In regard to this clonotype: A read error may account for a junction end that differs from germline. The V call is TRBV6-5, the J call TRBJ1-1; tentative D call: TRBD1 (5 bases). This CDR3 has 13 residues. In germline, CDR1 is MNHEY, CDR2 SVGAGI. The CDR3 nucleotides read TGTGCCAGCTGTTTCCGACAGATCACTGAAGCCCTCTTT. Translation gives CASCFRQITEALF.

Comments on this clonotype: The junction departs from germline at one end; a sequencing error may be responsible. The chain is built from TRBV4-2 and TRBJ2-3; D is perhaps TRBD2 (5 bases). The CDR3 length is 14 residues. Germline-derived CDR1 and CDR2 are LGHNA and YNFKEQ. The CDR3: CVSSQVGDTDTQYF. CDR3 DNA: TGTGTCAGCAGCCAAGTGGGAGACACAGATACGCAGTATTTT.

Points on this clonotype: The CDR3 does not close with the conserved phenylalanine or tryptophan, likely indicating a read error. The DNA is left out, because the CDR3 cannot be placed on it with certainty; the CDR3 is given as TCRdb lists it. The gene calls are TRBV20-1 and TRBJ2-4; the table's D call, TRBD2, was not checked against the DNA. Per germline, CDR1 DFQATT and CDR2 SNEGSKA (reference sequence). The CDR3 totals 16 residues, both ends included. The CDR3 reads CSSRDRLAGGKNIQYI.